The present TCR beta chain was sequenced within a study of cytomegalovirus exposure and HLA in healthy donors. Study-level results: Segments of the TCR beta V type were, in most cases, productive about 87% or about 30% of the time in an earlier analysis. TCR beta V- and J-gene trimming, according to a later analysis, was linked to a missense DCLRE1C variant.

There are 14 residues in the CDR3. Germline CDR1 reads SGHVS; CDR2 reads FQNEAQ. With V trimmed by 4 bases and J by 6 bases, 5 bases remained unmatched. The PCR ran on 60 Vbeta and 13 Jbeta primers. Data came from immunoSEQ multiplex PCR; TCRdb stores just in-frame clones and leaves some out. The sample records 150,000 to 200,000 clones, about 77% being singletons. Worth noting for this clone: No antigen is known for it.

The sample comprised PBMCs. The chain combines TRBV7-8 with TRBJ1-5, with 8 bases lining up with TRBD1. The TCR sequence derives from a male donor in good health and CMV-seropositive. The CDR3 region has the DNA TGTGCCAGCAGCTCGACAGGGGTACGTCAGCCCCAGCATTTT. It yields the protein CASSSTGVRQPQHF. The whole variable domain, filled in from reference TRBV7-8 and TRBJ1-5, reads GAGVSQSPRYKVAKRGQDVALRCDPISGHVSLFWYQQALGQGPEFLTYFQNEAQLDKSGLPSDRFFAERPEGSVSTLKIQRTQQEDSAVYLCASSSTGVRQPQHFGDGTRLSIL.